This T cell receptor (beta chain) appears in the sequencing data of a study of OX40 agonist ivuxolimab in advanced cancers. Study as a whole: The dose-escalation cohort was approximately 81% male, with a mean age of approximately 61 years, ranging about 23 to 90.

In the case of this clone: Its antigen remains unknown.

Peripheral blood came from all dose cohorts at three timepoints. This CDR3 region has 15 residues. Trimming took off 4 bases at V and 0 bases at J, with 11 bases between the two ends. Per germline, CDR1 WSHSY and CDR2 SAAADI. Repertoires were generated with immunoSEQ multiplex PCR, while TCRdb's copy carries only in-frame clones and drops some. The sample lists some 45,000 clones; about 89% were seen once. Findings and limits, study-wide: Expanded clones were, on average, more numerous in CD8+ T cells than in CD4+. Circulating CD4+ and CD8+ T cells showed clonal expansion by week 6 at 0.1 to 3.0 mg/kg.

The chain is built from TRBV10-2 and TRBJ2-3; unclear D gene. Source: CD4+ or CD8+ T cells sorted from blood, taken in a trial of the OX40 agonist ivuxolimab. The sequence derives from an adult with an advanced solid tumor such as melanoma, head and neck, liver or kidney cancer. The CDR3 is CASSVETVSTDTQYF. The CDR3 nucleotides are TGCGCCAGCAGTGTAGAAACAGTTAGCACAGATACGCAGTATTTT.